One and the same sample provided the 31 T cell receptor beta chains below, sequenced in a study of shared clonotypes between healthy human individuals. The repertoire was sequenced with immunoSEQ multiplex PCR; TCRdb's copy has only in-frame clones and lacks some. The table has roughly 2,000,000 clones, about 95% seen once. Naive CD8 cells were CD45RO-negative, positively selected for CCR7, excluding terminally differentiated effector memory CD45RA+ cells. The specimen sequenced was naive CD8+ T cells sorted from blood. These receptors were taken from a man younger than 35 in good health.

This clone was counted a few times. This chain connects TRBV4-2 to TRBJ1-6; no definite D call. Between the trimmed V and J ends, which lost 1 base and 7 bases, there was a span of 11 bases. The CDR3 has 15 amino acids. Per germline, CDR1 LGHNA and CDR2 YNFKEQ. The CDR3 DNA reads TGTGCCAGCAGCCAAGGGCAGGACGACAATTCACCCCTCCACTTT. Its translation is CASSQGQDDNSPLHF.

The chain recombines TRBV5-1 with TRBJ1-2; unclear D gene. The germline V gene has CDR1 SGHRS and CDR2 YFSETQ. Trimming cost V 1 base and J 4 bases, with 11 bases left between them. This CDR3 spans 14 amino acids. CDR3 sequence: CASSLRVEGYGYTF. CDR3 sequence (DNA): TGCGCCAGCAGCTTGCGGGTAGAGGGCTATGGCTACACCTTC.

The chain couples TRBV7-2 to TRBJ2-1; D not certain. CDR3 length: 14 amino acids. V lost 1 base and J lost 4, with 8 bases in between. Per germline, CDR1 SGHTA and CDR2 FQGNSA. Written as DNA, the CDR3 is TGTGCCAGCAGCTTAGATGGCCCTTACAATGAGCAGTTCTTC. It translates to CASSLDGPYNEQFF.

The chain combines TRBV6-5 with TRBJ2-7; 8 nucleotides align to TRBD1. The germline gives CDR1 MNHEY, CDR2 SVGAGI. This CDR3 is built from 16 residues. After removal of 0 bases from V and 2 bases from J, the junction contained 6 bases not matched to a gene. The DNA for the CDR3 is TGTGCCAGCAGTTACTCTCGGGACAGGCCTCCCTACGAGCAGTACTTC. Protein: CASSYSRDRPPYEQYF.

The V gene is TRBV6-6, the J gene TRBJ1-6; D not certain. V was trimmed by 5 bases and J by 9 bases, leaving 11 bases between them. This CDR3 comprises 13 residues. Germline V gene lookup returns CDR1 MNHNY and CDR2 SVGAGI (reference sequence). The CDR3 region is CASSDLTSSPLHF. DNA for the CDR3: TGTGCCAGCAGTGACTTGACGAGTTCACCCCTCCACTTT.

This clone has just a few counts. Other DNA sequences of this sample code for an identical CDR3. The chain combines TRBV5-6 with TRBJ2-7; no firm D call. The CDR3 runs to 13 residues. V lost 0 bases, J lost 2 bases, and 6 bases lay in between. Germline lookup yields CDR1 SGHDT and CDR2 YYEEEE. The CDR3 sequence is CASSLDSPYEQYF. CDR3 nucleotides: TGTGCCAGCAGCTTGGACAGCCCCTACGAGCAGTACTTC. Filled out from reference TRBV5-6 and TRBJ2-7, the complete variable domain reads DAGVTQSPTHLIKTRGQQVTLRCSPKSGHDTVSWYQQALGQGPQFIFQYYEEEERQRGNFPDRFSGHQFPNYSSELNVNALLLGDSALYLCASSLDSPYEQYFGPGTRLTVT.

This rearrangement joins TRBV4-1 to TRBJ2-7; possible D gene TRBD2, 6 bases. Germline values: CDR1 MGHRA, CDR2 YSYEKL. Between the trimmed V and J ends, which lost 4 bases and 0 bases, there was a span of 13 bases. CDR3 length equals 15 residues. CDR3 protein: CASSPGVAVSYEQYF. The CDR3 region has the DNA TGCGCCAGCAGCCCCGGGGTAGCGGTCTCCTACGAGCAGTACTTC.

As for this clone: This specimen includes other DNA sequences encoding the same CDR3. This chain links TRBV27 with TRBJ2-5; tentatively, D is TRBD1 or TRBD2 (6 bases each). V was cut by 3 bases and J by 5 bases, with 16 bases left in between. Germline V gene sequence: CDR1 MNHEY, CDR2 SMNVEV (reference sequence). This CDR3 region has 15 residues. This CDR3 reads CASSFLGGPGETQYF. CDR3 sequence (DNA): TGTGCCAGCAGTTTTCTGGGGGGCCCGGGGGAGACCCAGTACTTC.

The V gene is TRBV6-5, the J gene TRBJ1-4; a weak D match, TRBD1 (5 bases). Trimming pared 8 bases from V and 0 bases from J, leaving 13 bases between. CDR1 is MNHEY, CDR2 SVGAGI, per germline. CDR3 length equals 15 residues. CDR3 nucleotide sequence: TGTGCCAGCCGGACACTCCCCGCAACTAATGAAAAACTGTTTTTT. Encoded protein: CASRTLPATNEKLFF.

The rearrangement uses TRBV6-6 and TRBJ2-7; D may be TRBD1 (6 bases). The length of the CDR3 is 15 residues. Per germline, CDR1 MNHNY and CDR2 SVGAGI (reference sequence). V was pared by 7 bases and J by 1 base, with 17 bases between. The DNA of the CDR3 is TGTGCCAGCATTCGCCGGGACACCACTTCCTACGAGCAGTACTTC. Protein sequence: CASIRRDTTSYEQYF.

The chain couples TRBV4-3 to TRBJ1-4, with unresolved D. Germline V gene lookup returns CDR1 LGHNA and CDR2 YSLEER. CDR3 length equals 15 residues. V lost 0 bases, J lost 8 bases, and 13 bases lay in between. The CDR3 sequence: CASSQDRVGEEKLFF. Here the CDR3 DNA reads TGCGCCAGCAGCCAAGACCGAGTCGGGGAGGAAAAACTGTTTTTT.

About this clone: Other nucleotide sequences from this sample produce the same CDR3. CDR3 in DNA: TGTGCCAGCAGTTTGGGCTTGAACACTGAAGCTTTCTTT. This gives the protein CASSLGLNTEAFF. The chain combines TRBV27 with TRBJ1-1; D remains ambiguous. Germline V gene lookup returns CDR1 MNHEY and CDR2 SMNVEV (reference sequence). V lost 3 bases, J lost 0 bases, and 5 bases lay in between. The CDR3 is 13 residues long.

On this clone itself: This sample also contains other DNA sequences that code for the same CDR3. The chain employs TRBV27 and TRBJ2-3; no clear D. CDR3 size: 12 residues. Trimming pared 5 bases from V and 3 bases from J, leaving 6 bases between. The germline V gene encodes CDR1 MNHEY and CDR2 SMNVEV (reference sequence). The CDR3 here is CASSPRTDTQYF. CDR3 nucleotides: TGTGCCAGCAGTCCCCGTACAGATACGCAGTATTTT.

The rearrangement joins TRBV9 to TRBJ2-6; weak D call: TRBD1 (6 bases). With 3 bases removed from V and 0 bases from J, the gap between germline ends came to 13 bases. Germline CDR1 reads SGDLS; CDR2 reads YYNGEE. This CDR3 has 17 amino acids. CDR3 DNA sequence: TGTGCCAGCAGCGCGTCAGGGGTCCCCTCTGGGGCCAACGTCCTGACTTTC. Its translation is CASSASGVPSGANVLTF. Based on the CDR3 plus reference TRBV9 and TRBJ2-6, the full variable domain is DSGVTQTPKHLITATGQRVTLRCSPRSGDLSVYWYQQSLDQGLQFLIQYYNGEERAKGNILERFSAQQFPDLHSELNLSSLELGDSALYFCASSASGVPSGANVLTFGAGSRLTVL.

For this clone: Other DNA sequences in this specimen translate into the identical CDR3. The chain is built from TRBV9 and TRBJ2-5; D call uncertain. The germline CDR1 and CDR2 sequences are SGDLS and YYNGEE. This CDR3 contains 12 residues. With 0 bases removed from V and 5 bases from J, the gap between germline ends came to 5 bases. The CDR3 is CASSVEGETQYF. The DNA for the CDR3 is TGTGCCAGCAGCGTAGAAGGGGAGACCCAGTACTTC.

This rearrangement joins TRBV5-1 to TRBJ2-5, with 9 bases fitting TRBD1. After removal of 4 bases from V and 4 bases from J, the junction contained 11 bases not matched to a gene. CDR1 is SGHRS and CDR2 is YFSETQ in the germline V gene. This CDR3 has 16 residues. The CDR3 here is CASSPRQGESRETQYF. Written as DNA, the CDR3 is TGCGCCAGCAGCCCCCGACAGGGGGAATCCAGAGAGACCCAGTACTTC. The variable domain in full, with the rest retrieved from reference TRBV5-1 and TRBJ2-5, is KAGVTQTPRYLIKTRGQQVTLSCSPISGHRSVSWYQQTPGQGLQFLFEYFSETQRNKGNFPGRFSGRQFSNSRSEMNVSTLELGDSALYLCASSPRQGESRETQYFGPGTRLLVL.

The CDR3 DNA reads TGTGCCAGCAGTAGGGTGGCGGGTGAAGCTTTCTTT. Its protein is CASSRVAGEAFF. The V gene is TRBV7-9, the J gene TRBJ1-1; no reliable D call. CDR3 size: 12 residues. V shed 6 bases and J shed 7 bases, with 12 bases lying between them. Germline-derived CDR1 and CDR2 are SEHNR and FQNEAQ (reference sequence).

This rearrangement joins TRBV28 to TRBJ2-7, with D possibly TRBD1 on 6 matching bases. The CDR3 runs to 15 residues. The germline V and J ends were trimmed by 3 bases and 0 bases, with 12 bases remaining between them. Germline-derived CDR1 and CDR2 are MDHEN and SYDVKM. The CDR3 loop is CASSFLLGGSYEQYF. The CDR3, as DNA: TGTGCCAGCAGTTTTCTATTAGGGGGCTCCTACGAGCAGTACTTC.

This chain connects TRBV7-9 to TRBJ2-1, with TRBD1 matching 11 bases. CDR3 length: 15 amino acids. Trimming at V came to 5 bases and at J to 7 bases, leaving 7 bases not matched to a gene. Germline V CDR1 and CDR2: SEHNR, FQNEAQ (reference sequence). CDR3 region: CASSTPGQGGNEQFF. DNA for the CDR3: TGTGCCAGCAGCACACCGGGACAGGGGGGAAATGAGCAGTTCTTC.

The V call is TRBV7-9, the J call TRBJ2-5, with TRBD2 matching over 11 bases. Germline trimming cut 3 bases from V and 13 bases from J; bases unmatched to any gene: 10. This CDR3 has 14 amino acids. The germline CDR1 and CDR2 sequences are SEHNR and FQNEAQ (reference sequence). In nucleotides, the CDR3 is TGTGCCAGCAGCTTTCTAGCGGGGGGCCCTCCACGGTACTTC. Translating gives CASSFLAGGPPRYF.

Worth noting for this clone: The same CDR3 arises from other DNA sequences in this sample as well. V gene TRBV6-5 combines with J gene TRBJ2-3; 9 bases map to TRBD2. The CDR3 is 15 residues long. CDR1 is MNHEY and CDR2 is SVGAGI in the germline V gene. V lost 4 bases, J lost 4 bases, and 6 bases stayed unmatched. The CDR3, as DNA: TGTGCCAGCAGTTTATTAGCGGGAGATCCAGATACGCAGTATTTT. Translating gives CASSLLAGDPDTQYF.

The chain recombines TRBV4-2 with TRBJ1-6, with a tentative D call TRBD1 (5 bases). This CDR3 has 15 residues. With 0 bases removed from V and 7 bases from J, the gap between germline ends came to 10 bases. Germline V gives CDR1 LGHNA, CDR2 YNFKEQ. This CDR3 is CASSQENRDNSPLHF. The CDR3 DNA reads TGTGCCAGCAGCCAAGAGAATAGGGACAATTCACCCCTCCACTTT.

The chain is built from TRBV27 and TRBJ2-7, with D perhaps matching TRBD2 (6 bases). V gave up 5 bases and J gave up 3 bases, with 17 bases separating them. CDR1 is MNHEY, CDR2 SMNVEV, per germline (reference sequence). The CDR3 loop spans 15 amino acids. CDR3 coding DNA: TGTGCCAGCAGTCCTACAGGACCGGGGGTCTACGAGCAGTACTTC. This translates into CASSPTGPGVYEQYF.

The rearrangement joins TRBV7-9 to TRBJ2-2; the D is unclear. The CDR3 extends over 14 amino acids. V gave up 7 bases and J gave up 0 bases, with 9 bases separating them. Germline CDR1 SEHNR, CDR2 FQNEAQ (reference sequence). CDR3 residues: CASNNDPNTGELFF. CDR3 bases: TGTGCCAGCAATAATGACCCGAACACCGGGGAGCTGTTTTTT.

A remark on this clone: Other nucleotide sequences from this sample produce the same CDR3. The V and J genes are TRBV10-1 and TRBJ2-3; a weak D match, TRBD2 (6 bases). CDR1 and CDR2 (germline): WNHNN, SYGVQD (reference sequence). This CDR3 is 12 amino acids long. Between the trimmed V and J ends, which lost 3 bases and 9 bases, there was a span of 10 bases. This CDR3 is CASSDPGDTQYF. CDR3 nucleotide sequence: TGCGCCAGCAGTGATCCGGGGGACACGCAGTATTTT.

V usage is TRBV5-6 and J usage is TRBJ1-1; D is unresolved. This CDR3 comprises 16 residues. V lost 1 base and J 4 bases, leaving 17 bases between the germline ends. Per the germline V gene, CDR1 is SGHDT and CDR2 is YYEEEE. The CDR3 protein is CASSLLEGGGITEAFF. The CDR3 DNA follows: TGTGCCAGCAGCTTGCTAGAGGGAGGAGGTATCACTGAAGCTTTCTTT.

With regard to this clone: The sample holds other DNA sequences that translate to the same CDR3. This chain links TRBV7-9 with TRBJ2-5; the D gene is possibly TRBD2 (5 bases). Trimming cost V 1 base and J 5 bases, with 8 bases left between them. This CDR3 contains 13 residues. Germline CDR1 reads SEHNR; CDR2 reads FQNEAQ (reference sequence). The CDR3 here is CASSLEGGETQYF. The CDR3 nucleotides read TGTGCCAGCAGCTTAGAGGGCGGGGAGACCCAGTACTTC. Together with reference TRBV7-9 and TRBJ2-5, the CDR3 gives the full variable domain: DTGVSQNPRHKITKRGQNVTFRCDPISEHNRLYWYRQTLGQGPEFLTYFQNEAQLEKSRLLSDRFSAERPKGSFSTLEIQRTEQGDSAMYLCASSLEGGETQYFGPGTRLLVL.

The chain employs TRBV10-3 and TRBJ2-5; D is perhaps TRBD1 (5 bases). This CDR3 contains 15 residues. The V end lost 1 base, the J end lost 5 bases, and 14 bases lay between the germline ends. Germline V gene sequence: CDR1 ENHRY, CDR2 SYGVKD. The CDR3 nucleotides are TGTGCCATCAGTGAGTTGGGAACAGGAGCGGAGACCCAGTACTTC. Its protein product is CAISELGTGAETQYF.

The chain uses TRBV5-1 and TRBJ2-3; D gene ambiguous. CDR3 length: 15 amino acids. Trimming shortened V by 4 bases and J by 0 bases, and 12 bases separated the two germline ends. The V gene's germline CDR1 is SGHRS and CDR2 YFSETQ. The CDR3 loop is CASSHPIGSTDTQYF. CDR3 bases: TGCGCCAGCAGCCATCCCATCGGCAGCACAGATACGCAGTATTTT.

As concerns this clone: This sample includes further DNA sequences coding for the same CDR3. The gene calls are TRBV7-9 and TRBJ1-1; possible D gene TRBD1, 6 bases. CDR1 SEHNR and CDR2 FQNEAQ come from the germline V gene (reference sequence). The CDR3 is made up of 15 amino acids. V was shortened by 0 bases and J by 2 bases, with 10 bases between the two germline ends. CDR3 residues: CASSLAQGSNTEAFF. In DNA, the CDR3 is TGTGCCAGCAGCTTAGCGCAGGGGTCAAACACTGAAGCTTTCTTT.

The chain couples TRBV28 to TRBJ2-3; possibly TRBD2 for D (6 bases). From germline, CDR1 is MDHEN and CDR2 SYDVKM. The V and J ends lost 8 bases and 2 bases respectively, with 14 bases between them. This CDR3 has 14 residues. The CDR3 protein is CASRGRITTDTQYF. Written as DNA, the CDR3 is TGTGCCAGCCGAGGGAGGATCACCACAGATACGCAGTATTTT.